This TCR beta chain was recorded in a study of blood T cell repertoires in COVID-19 (dated by TCRdb to the early 2020s). Background for the entire study: Samples from collaborators originated in the United States, Italy and Spain and spanned both the acute and convalescent phases of COVID-19. The material from the prospective study consisted of cDNA or gDNA derived from T cells, B-cell-depleted T cells, or PBMCs. Deeply sampled blood TCRbeta repertoires from subjects exposed to, actively infected with, or recovered from COVID-19 were included in the dataset. The repertoires were released in a freely available public database intended as a resource for research on the immune response to SARS-CoV-2. The samples were drawn from two sources: the first 160 participants of the ongoing ImmuneRACE study, and 1,254 subjects contributed by 6 global collaborators. The sample metadata nearly always contained a de-identified subject ID, COVID-19 status, age in years and sex. Where available, HLA class I and class II types were taken from metadata supplied by the sample provider and were not determined by assay-based typing. General conclusions and limits of the study: Clinical and demographic metadata were provided uncurated, with the amount varying by source and participant.

Concerning this clone: Its antigen specificity is not known. Qualities for individual bases were not recorded, and no much larger clone is one base off.

TCRbeta CDR3 regions were amplified from genomic DNA using the immunoSEQ Assay, a bias-controlled multiplex PCR. In the paper's pipeline: The number of nucleated cells in each sample was estimated by amplification of reference gene primers within the assay. Sequence reads were collapsed and filtered to measure the absolute abundance of every unique TCRbeta CDR3 rearrangement. Productive Simpson clonality was computed per sample as the square root of Simpson's diversity index over productive rearrangements. TCRdb carries this immuneACCESS record with in-frame sequences only. Its versions omit some clonotypes, under half of them owing to an unresolved V gene in the studies checked, with the rest unexplained. The V and J calls and the clone size are those of that table, but D and trimming were determined from the DNA. This sample has 15,000 to 20,000 clones in its table, and 81% of those were observed once. The ten biggest clones cover over 11% of the sample.

Collaborating institutions collected whole blood in K2EDTA tubes following their own protocols. For TCRbeta analysis, collaborators shipped samples as frozen whole blood, isolated PBMCs, or DNA extracted from either of those sample types. V loses 0 bases, J loses 3 bases, and the germline ends lie 14 bases apart. Including the terminal cysteine and phenylalanine, the CDR3 comprises 16 residues. Only the CDR3 DNA stays, 48 bases, in frame from base 1. From a lookup of the germline V gene, CDR1 and CDR2 are LGHNA and YNFKEQ. Recombination joined TRBV4-2 with TRBJ1-2; no D gene call is confident. This TCR derives from a man in his forties or fifties with active or convalescent COVID-19. The sequencing input was peripheral blood. The nucleotide sequence is given as TGTGCCAGCAGCCAAGATGTATCCACGGCGGACTATGGCTACACCTTC. Its product reads: CASSQDVSTADYGYTF.